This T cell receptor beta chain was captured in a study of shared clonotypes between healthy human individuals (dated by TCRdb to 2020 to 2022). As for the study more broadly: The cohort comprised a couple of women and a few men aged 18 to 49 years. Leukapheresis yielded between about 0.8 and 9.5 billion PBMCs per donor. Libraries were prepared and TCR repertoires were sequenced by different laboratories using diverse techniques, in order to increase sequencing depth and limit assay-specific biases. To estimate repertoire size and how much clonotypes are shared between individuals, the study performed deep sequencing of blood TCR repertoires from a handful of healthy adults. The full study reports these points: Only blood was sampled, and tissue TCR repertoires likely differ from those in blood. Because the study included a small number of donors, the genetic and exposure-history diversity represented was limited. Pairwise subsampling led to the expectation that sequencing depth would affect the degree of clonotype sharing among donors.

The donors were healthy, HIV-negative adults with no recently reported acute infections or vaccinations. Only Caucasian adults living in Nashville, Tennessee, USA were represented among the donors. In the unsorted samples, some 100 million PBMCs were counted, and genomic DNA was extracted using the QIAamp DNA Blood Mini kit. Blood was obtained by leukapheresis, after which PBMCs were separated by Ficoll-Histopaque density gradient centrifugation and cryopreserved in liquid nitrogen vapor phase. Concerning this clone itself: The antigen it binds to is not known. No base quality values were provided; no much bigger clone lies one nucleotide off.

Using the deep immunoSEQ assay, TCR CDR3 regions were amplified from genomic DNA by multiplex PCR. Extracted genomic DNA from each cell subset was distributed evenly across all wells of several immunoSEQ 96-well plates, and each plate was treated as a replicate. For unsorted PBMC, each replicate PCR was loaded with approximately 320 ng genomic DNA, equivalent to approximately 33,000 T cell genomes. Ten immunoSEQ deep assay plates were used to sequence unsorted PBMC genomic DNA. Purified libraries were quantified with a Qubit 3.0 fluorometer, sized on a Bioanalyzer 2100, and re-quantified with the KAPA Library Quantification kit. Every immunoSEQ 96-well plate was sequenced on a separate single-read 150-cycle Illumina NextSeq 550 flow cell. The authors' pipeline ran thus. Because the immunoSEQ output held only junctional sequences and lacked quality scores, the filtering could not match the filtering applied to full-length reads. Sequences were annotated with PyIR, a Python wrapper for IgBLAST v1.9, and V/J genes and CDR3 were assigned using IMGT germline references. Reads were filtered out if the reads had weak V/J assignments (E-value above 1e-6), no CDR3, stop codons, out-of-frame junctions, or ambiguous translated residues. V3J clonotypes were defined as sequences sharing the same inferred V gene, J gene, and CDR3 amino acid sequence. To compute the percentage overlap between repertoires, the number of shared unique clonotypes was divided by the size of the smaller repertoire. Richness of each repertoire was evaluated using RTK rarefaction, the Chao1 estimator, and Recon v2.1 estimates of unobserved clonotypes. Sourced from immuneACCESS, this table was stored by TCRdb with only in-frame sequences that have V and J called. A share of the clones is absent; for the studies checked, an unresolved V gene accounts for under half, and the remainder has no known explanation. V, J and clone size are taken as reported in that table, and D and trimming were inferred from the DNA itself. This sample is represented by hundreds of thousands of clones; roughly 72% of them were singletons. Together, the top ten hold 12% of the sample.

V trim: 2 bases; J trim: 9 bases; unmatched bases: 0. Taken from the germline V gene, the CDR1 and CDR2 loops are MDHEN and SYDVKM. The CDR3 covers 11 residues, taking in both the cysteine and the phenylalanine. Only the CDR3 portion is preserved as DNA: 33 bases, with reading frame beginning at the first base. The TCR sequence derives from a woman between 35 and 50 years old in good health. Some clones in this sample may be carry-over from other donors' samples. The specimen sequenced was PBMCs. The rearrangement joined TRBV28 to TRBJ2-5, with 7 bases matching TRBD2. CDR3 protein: CASSLGRAQYF. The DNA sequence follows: TGTGCCAGCAGTTTAGGGAGGGCCCAGTACTTC. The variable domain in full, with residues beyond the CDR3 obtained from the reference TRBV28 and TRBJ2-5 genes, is DVKVTQSSRYLVKRTGEKVFLECVQDMDHENMFWYRQDPGLGLRLIYFSYDVKMKEKGDIPEGYSVSREKKERFSLILESASTNQTSMYLCASSLGRAQYFGPGTRLLVL.